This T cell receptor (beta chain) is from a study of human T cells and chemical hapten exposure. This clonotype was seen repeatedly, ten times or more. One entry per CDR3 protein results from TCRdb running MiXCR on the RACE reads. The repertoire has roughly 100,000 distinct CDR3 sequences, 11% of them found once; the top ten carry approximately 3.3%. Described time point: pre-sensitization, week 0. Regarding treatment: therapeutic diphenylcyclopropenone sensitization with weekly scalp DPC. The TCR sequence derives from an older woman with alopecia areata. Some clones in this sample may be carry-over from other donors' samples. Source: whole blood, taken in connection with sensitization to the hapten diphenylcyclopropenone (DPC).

The CDR3 bases are TGTGCCAGCAGCCCCAATGGCGCCCGTCCGGGGTTCCATCAGCCCCAGCATTTT. This sequence encodes CASSPNGARPGFHQPQHF. V is TRBV14 and J is TRBJ1-5; D gene ambiguous. The V end lost 4 bases, the J end lost 5 bases, and 24 bases lay between the germline ends. CDR3 size: 18 residues. Looked up from germline, CDR1 is SGHDN and CDR2 is FVKESK.